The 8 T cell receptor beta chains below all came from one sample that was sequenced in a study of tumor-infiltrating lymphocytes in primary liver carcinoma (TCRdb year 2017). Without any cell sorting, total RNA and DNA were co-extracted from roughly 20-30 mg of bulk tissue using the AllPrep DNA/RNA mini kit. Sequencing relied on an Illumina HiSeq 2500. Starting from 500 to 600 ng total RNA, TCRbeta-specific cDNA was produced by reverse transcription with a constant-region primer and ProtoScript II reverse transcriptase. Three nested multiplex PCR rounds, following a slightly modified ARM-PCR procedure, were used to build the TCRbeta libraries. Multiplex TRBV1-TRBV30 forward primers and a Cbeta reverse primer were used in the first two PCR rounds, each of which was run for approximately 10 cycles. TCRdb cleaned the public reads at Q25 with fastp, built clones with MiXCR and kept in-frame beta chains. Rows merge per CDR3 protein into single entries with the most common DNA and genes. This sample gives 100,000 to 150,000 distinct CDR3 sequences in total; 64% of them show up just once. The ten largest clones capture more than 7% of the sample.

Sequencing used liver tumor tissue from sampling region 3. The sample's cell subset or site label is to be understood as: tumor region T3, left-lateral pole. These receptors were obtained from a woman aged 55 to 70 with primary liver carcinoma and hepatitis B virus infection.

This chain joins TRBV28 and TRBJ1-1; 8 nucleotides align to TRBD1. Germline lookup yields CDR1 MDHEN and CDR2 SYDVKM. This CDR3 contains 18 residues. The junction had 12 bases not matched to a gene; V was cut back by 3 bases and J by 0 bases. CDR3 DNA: TGTGCCAGCAGTTTGCTCGGCTTTGGACAGGGATTGAACACTGAAGCTTTCTTT. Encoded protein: CASSLLGFGQGLNTEAFF.

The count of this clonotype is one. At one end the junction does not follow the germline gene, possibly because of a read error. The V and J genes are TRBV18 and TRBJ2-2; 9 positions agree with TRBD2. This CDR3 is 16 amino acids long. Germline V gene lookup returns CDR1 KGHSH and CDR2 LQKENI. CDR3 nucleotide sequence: TGTACCAGCTCACCACCTAGCGGGGCGAACACCGGGGAGCTGTCTTTT. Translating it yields CTSSPPSGANTGELSF.

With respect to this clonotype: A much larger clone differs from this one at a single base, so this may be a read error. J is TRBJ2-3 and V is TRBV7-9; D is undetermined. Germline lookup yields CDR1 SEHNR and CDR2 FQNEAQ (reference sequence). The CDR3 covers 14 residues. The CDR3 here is CASSHSASTYTQYF. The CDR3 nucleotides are TGTGCCAGCAGCCACTCGGCATCCACATATACGCAGTATTTT.

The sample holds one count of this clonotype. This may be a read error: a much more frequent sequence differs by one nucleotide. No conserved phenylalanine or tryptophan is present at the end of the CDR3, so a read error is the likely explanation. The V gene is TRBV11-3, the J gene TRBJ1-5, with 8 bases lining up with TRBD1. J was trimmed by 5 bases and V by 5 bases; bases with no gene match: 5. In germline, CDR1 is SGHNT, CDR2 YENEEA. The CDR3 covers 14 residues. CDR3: CASSPWTGYQPQHL. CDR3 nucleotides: TGTGCCAGCAGCCCATGGACAGGGTATCAGCCCCAGCATCTT.

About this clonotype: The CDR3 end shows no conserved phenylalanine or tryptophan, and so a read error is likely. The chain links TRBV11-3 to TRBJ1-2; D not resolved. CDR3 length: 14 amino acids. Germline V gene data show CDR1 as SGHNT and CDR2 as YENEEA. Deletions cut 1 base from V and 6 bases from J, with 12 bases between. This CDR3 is CASSLAKVLDGYTL. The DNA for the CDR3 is TGTGCCAGCAGCTTAGCGAAGGTTCTCGATGGCTACACCCTC.

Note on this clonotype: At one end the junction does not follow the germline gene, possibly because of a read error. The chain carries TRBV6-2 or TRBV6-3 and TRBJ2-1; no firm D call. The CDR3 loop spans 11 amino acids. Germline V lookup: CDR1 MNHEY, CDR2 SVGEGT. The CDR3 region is CASSYDIEQFF. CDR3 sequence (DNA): TGTGCCAGCAGTTACGACATTGAGCAGTTCTTT.

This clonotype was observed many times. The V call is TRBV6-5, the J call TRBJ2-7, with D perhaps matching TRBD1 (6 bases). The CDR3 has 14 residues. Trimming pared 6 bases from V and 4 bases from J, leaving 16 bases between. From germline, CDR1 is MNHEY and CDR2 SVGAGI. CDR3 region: CASSFGGTPYEQYF. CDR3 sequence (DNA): TGTGCCAGCAGCTTTGGTGGGACACCTTACGAGCAGTACTTC.

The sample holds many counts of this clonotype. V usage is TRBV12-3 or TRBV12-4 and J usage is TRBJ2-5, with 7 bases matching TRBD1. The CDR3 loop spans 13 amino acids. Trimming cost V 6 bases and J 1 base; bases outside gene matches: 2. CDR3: CASRQGVQETQYF. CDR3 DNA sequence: TGTGCCAGCAGGCAGGGGGTCCAAGAGACCCAGTACTTC.